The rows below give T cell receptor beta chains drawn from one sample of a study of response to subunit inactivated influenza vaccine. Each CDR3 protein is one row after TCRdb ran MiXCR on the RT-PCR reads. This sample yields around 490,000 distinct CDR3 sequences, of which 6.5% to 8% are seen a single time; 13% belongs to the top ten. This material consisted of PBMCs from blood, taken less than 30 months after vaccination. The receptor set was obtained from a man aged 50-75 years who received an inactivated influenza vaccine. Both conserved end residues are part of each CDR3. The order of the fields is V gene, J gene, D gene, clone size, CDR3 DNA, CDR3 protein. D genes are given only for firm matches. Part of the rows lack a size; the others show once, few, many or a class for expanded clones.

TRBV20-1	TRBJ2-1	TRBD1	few	TGCAGTGCTATCCCCCTTGTGAAAGGGGGCATCCATGAGCAGTTCTTC	CSAIPLVKGGIHEQFF
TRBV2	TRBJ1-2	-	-	TGTGCCAGCAGTGCCGCTGCTCTGCCAGGGCGAGGCTACACCTTC	CASSAAALPGRGYTF
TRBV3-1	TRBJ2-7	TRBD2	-	TGTGCCAGCAGCCAGTTTTCGGGGGAGGGATACGAGCAGTACTTC	CASSQFSGEGYEQYF
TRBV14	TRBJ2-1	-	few	TGTGCCAGCAGCCAGGGTCTCTTCAATGAGCAGTTCTTC	CASSQGLFNEQFF
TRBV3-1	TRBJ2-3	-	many	TGTGCCAGCAGCCAAGTCGGGAAAAAACTCCCAGATACGCAGTATTTT	CASSQVGKKLPDTQYF
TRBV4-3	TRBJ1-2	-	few	TGCGCCAGCAGCCGTACGACCCTACAGGGATCCAACTATGGCTACACCTTC	CASSRTTLQGSNYGYTF
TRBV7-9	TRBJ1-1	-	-	TGTGCCAGCAGCTTAGCGCAGGGATACGGGGGTGAAGCTTTCTTT	CASSLAQGYGGEAFF
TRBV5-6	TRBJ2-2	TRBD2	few	TGTGCCAGCAGCTTGTCAGCGGGAGACACCGGGGAGCTGTTTTTT	CASSLSAGDTGELFF
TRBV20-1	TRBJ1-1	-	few	TGCAGTGCTAGGGGTGTCAGGGGAAGCACTGAAGCTTTCTTT	CSARGVRGSTEAFF
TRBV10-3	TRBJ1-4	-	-	TGTGCCATCAGTGAGTCGCCGACGAGGAAACTGTTTTTT	CAISESPTRKLFF
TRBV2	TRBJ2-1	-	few	TGTGCCAGCGGATCGGACTATTCGATCTACAATGAGCAGTTCTTC	CASGSDYSIYNEQFF
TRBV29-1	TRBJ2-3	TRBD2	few	TGCAGCGCCACTCTGGGACTAGCGGGAGCAGATACGCAGTATTTT	CSATLGLAGADTQYF
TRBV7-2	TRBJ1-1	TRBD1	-	TGTGCCAGCAGCTTTCCCCGGACAGGAAGAATGAACACTGAAGCTTTCTTT	CASSFPRTGRMNTEAFF
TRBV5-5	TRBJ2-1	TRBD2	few	TGTGCCAGCAGCTTGGTCCCTAGCGGGAGTTTTGAGCAGTTCTTC	CASSLVPSGSFEQFF
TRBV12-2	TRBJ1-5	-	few	TGTGCAAGTCGCTGGCGCAATCAGCCCCAGCATTTT	CASRWRNQPQHF
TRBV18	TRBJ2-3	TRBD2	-	TGTGCCAGCTCTCCCCTCAGCGGGGCTCGCACAGATACGCAGTATTTT	CASSPLSGARTDTQYF
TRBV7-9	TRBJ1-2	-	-	TGTGCCAGCAGCTTAGGTGGACACCCGGAATCCTATGGCTACACCTTC	CASSLGGHPESYGYTF
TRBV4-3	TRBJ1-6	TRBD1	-	TGCGCCAGCAGCCGAGGACAGGGAACTAATTCACCCCTCCACTTT	CASSRGQGTNSPLHF
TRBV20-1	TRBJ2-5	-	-	TGCAGTGCAGCTGGACATCCCCAAGAGACCCAGTACTTC	CSAAGHPQETQYF
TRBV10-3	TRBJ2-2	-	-	TGTGCCATCAGTGTAAGGGGGACGAACACCGGGGAGCTGTTTTTT	CAISVRGTNTGELFF
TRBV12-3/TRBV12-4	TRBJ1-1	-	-	TGTGCCGAAGGTCCCTGGGGGGGCCCTGAGGCTTTCTTT	CAEGPWGGPEAFF
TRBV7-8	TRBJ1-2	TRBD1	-	TGTGCCAGCAGCCCCGAGGGGACAGGGGGCGGTGGCTACACCTTC	CASSPEGTGGGGYTF
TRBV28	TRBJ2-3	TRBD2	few	TGTGCCAGCAGTTTACCCGGGAGGGGCACAGATACGCAGTATTTT	CASSLPGRGTDTQYF
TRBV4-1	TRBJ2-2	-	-	TGTGCCAGGGGCCCTCGGCAGGGCACCGGGGAGCTGTTTTTT	CARGPRQGTGELFF
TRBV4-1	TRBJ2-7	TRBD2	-	TGCGCCAGCAGCCAAAGGACTAGCGGGGGGCCCATAAGCTCCTACGAGCAGTACTTC	CASSQRTSGGPISSYEQYF
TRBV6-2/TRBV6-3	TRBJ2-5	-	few	TGTGCCAGCCTAGGGAATAGAGAGACCCAGTACTTC	CASLGNRETQYF
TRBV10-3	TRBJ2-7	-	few	TGTGCCATCAGTGAGTCTGAGACAGCTACCTACGAGCAGTACTTC	CAISESETATYEQYF
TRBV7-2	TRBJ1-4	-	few	TGTGCCAGCAGCTTACGTGGGACTAGTGAAAAACTGTTTTTT	CASSLRGTSEKLFF
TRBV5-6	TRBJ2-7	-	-	TGTGCCAGCAGCTTCATGGGGTCCTCCTACGAGCAGTACTTC	CASSFMGSSYEQYF
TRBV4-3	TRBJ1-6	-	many	TGCGCCAGCAGCCAAGATTTGACCGACACCTCTTCCCCCCTCCACTTT	CASSQDLTDTSSPLHF
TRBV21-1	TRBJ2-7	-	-	TGTGCCAGCAGCAAAGACACGCGACAGTTCTACGAGCAGTACTTC	CASSKDTRQFYEQYF
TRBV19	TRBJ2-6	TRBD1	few	TGTGCCAGCTGGACAGGCGCTGGGGCCAACGTCCTGACTTTC	CASWTGAGANVLTF
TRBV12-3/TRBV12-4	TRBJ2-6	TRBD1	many	TGTGCCAGCAGAACGACAGGGGCAGGGGCCAACGTCCTGACTTTC	CASRTTGAGANVLTF
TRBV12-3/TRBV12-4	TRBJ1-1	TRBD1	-	TGTGCCAGCAGTTCCCTCCTATCAGGGGGCCGGACTGAAGCTTTCTTT	CASSSLLSGGRTEAFF
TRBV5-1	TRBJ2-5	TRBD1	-	TGCGACAGCAGCTTCGACAGGGCAGAGACCCAGTACTTC	CDSSFDRAETQYF
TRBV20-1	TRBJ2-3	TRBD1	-	TGCAGTGCCCGCGGACAGGGAGTATTGACAGATACGCAGTATTTT	CSARGQGVLTDTQYF